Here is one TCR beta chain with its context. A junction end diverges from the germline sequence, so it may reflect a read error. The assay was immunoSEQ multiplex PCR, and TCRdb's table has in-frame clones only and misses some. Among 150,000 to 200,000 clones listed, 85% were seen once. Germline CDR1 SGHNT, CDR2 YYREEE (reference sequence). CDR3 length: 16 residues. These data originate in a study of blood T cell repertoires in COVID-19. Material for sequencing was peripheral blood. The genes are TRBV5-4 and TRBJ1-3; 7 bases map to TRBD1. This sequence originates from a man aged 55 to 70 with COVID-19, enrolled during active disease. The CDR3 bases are TGTGCCAGCAGCTCAGCTCAGACAGGGCTGGGAAACATCATATATTTT. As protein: CASSSAQTGLGNIIYF.